These 28 T cell receptor beta chains were all obtained from the same sample, sequenced in a study of molecular identifiers for immune sequencing clone quantification. TCRdb used MiXCR to reprocess the PCR reads, holding one entry per CDR3 protein. The sample lists 350,000 or so distinct CDR3 sequences; 20% to 25% were seen once. Sequences were obtained from naive CD8+ T cells from blood, with Jurkat cell RNA spiked in. The subset: FACS-sorted CD8+CD4-CCR7+CD45RA+ naive T cells. The receptor set was obtained from a human donor in good health. Some libraries in this study had Jurkat cell RNA spiked in.

This clonotype came up a few times. The chain links TRBV13 to TRBJ2-5; no reliable D call. The CDR3 spans 14 residues. V lost 5 bases and J lost 3, with 13 bases in between. Germline assignment: CDR1 PRHDT and CDR2 FYEKMQ (reference sequence). The CDR3 bases are TGTGCCAGCAGCCCCCGGTTAGAAAAAGAGACCCAGTACTTC. Its translation is CASSPRLEKETQYF.

In its sample, this clonotype was seen many times. The rearrangement joins TRBV4-1 to TRBJ2-1, with D perhaps TRBD2 (6 bases). The CDR3 contains 16 residues. V was pared by 0 bases and J by 8 bases, with 17 bases between. In germline, CDR1 is MGHRA, CDR2 YSYEKL. The CDR3 spells CASSQEALAQAHEQFF. CDR3 bases: TGCGCCAGCAGCCAAGAAGCACTAGCCCAGGCCCATGAGCAGTTCTTC.

This clonotype was counted between two and nine times. The chain recombines TRBV24-1 with TRBJ2-7; D is possibly TRBD1 (5 bases). This CDR3 is 12 amino acids long. The V and J ends lost 10 bases and 9 bases respectively, with 18 bases between them. Germline CDR1 and CDR2: KGHDR and SFDVKD. The CDR3 DNA follows: TGTGCCACAAGGGCCCAAAACAGGAGGCAGTACTTC. Translation: CATRAQNRRQYF.

This chain joins TRBV4-3 and TRBJ1-2; D unresolved. Per germline, CDR1 LGHNA and CDR2 YSLEER. This CDR3 contains 17 residues. V lost 3 bases and J lost 4, with 21 bases in between. CDR3 in amino acids: CASSQILKTHKGYGYTF. The CDR3 DNA follows: TGCGCCAGCAGCCAGATCCTCAAGACTCACAAGGGCTATGGCTACACCTTC.

This clonotype was recorded a few times. The chain is built from TRBV7-9 and TRBJ2-7, with a possible D match to TRBD1 (6 bases). Trimming took 1 base from V and 5 from J, leaving 15 bases between them. This CDR3 is 15 amino acids long. Germline CDR1 SEHNR, CDR2 FQNEAQ (reference sequence). The CDR3 sequence is CASSLVQGYRDEQYF. DNA of the CDR3: TGTGCCAGCAGCTTAGTTCAGGGGTATAGGGACGAGCAGTACTTC.

This clonotype has ten or more counts. The chain links TRBV5-8 to TRBJ2-4, with D perhaps matching TRBD1 (6 bases). V shed 8 bases and J shed 1 base, with 13 bases lying between them. Germline CDR1 is SGHTS and CDR2 is YDEGEE. The CDR3 consists of 14 residues. DNA for the CDR3: TGTGCCAGGGAGACGACAGGCGCCAAAAACATTCAGTACTTC. Its protein is CARETTGAKNIQYF.

This chain uses TRBV27 with TRBJ1-1, with a tentative D call TRBD1 (5 bases). V lost 3 bases to trimming and J lost 10 bases, with 12 bases between them. CDR1 and CDR2 from the germline V gene are MNHEY and SMNVEV (reference sequence). The CDR3 contains 12 residues. The CDR3 DNA sequence: TGTGCCAGCAGTTTGCAGGGCGCTGGAGCTTTCTTT. This sequence encodes CASSLQGAGAFF.

Comment on this clonotype: This CDR3 is missing its conserved last phenylalanine or tryptophan, likely due to a read error. The rearrangement links TRBV27 to TRBJ1-1; D is uncertain. This CDR3 contains 14 residues. Deletions cut 5 bases from V and 7 bases from J, with 17 bases between. CDR1 and CDR2 from the germline V gene are MNHEY and SMNVEV (reference sequence). Here the CDR3 DNA reads TGTGCCAGCAGTCCAATAGTCGGTGGGAGTGAAGCTTTCCTT. Encoded protein: CASSPIVGGSEAFL.

In its sample, this clonotype was seen a few times. The rearrangement links TRBV12-3 or TRBV12-4 to TRBJ2-3; D is possibly TRBD1 or TRBD2 (5 bases each). Trimming took 4 bases from V and 3 from J, leaving 14 bases between them. The length of the CDR3 is 15 residues. The CDR3 DNA reads TGTGCCAGCAGTTCGGCTGGGGGTCCGACAGATACGCAGTATTTT. Its translation is CASSSAGGPTDTQYF.

This clonotype is a singleton in its sample. A much larger clone sits a single nucleotide away, making a read error possible. The chain carries TRBV30 and TRBJ1-5; weak D call: TRBD1 (5 bases). Germline CDR1 is GTSNPN and CDR2 is SVGIG (reference sequence). V shed 1 base and J shed 6 bases, with 7 bases lying between them. The CDR3 consists of 12 residues. CDR3 bases: TGTGCCTGGAGTGGGGGCGGTCAGCCCCAGCATTTT. It yields the protein CAWSGGGQPQHF. The full variable domain, with the rest looked up from reference TRBV30 and TRBJ1-5, is SQTIHQWPATLVQPVGSPLSLECTVEGTSNPNLYWYRQAAGRGLQLLFYSVGIGQISSEVPQNLSASRPQDRQFILSSKKLLLSDSGFYLCAWSGGGQPQHFGDGTRLSIL.

This clonotype was seen ten or more times. The chain is built from TRBV7-6 and TRBJ2-3; TRBD2 is a possible D gene (7 bases). Germline V CDR1 and CDR2: SGHVS, FNYEAQ. This CDR3 has 15 residues. The V end was cut by 5 bases, the J end by 1 base, with 13 bases between. The CDR3 nucleotides are TGTGCCAGCAGCCGACTAGGGGGGGGCACAGATACGCAGTATTTT. Protein sequence: CASSRLGGGTDTQYF.

Many counts were recorded for this clonotype. The rearrangement joins TRBV5-8 to TRBJ1-2; no clear D gene. CDR3 length: 13 amino acids. Germline V CDR1 and CDR2: SGHTS, YDEGEE. Trimming stripped 0 bases from V and 4 bases from J, with 7 bases between. CDR3 sequence: CASSLVITYGYTF. The CDR3 DNA sequence: TGTGCCAGCAGCTTGGTCATAACCTATGGCTACACCTTC.

In the case of this clonotype: A much more abundant neighbour one base away suggests this may be a read error. The chain joins TRBV5-6 to TRBJ2-3, with D perhaps matching TRBD2 (7 bases). The CDR3 spans 16 residues. Germline V gene sequence: CDR1 SGHDT, CDR2 YYEEEE. CDR3 nucleotides: TGTGCCAGCAGGGTAGACGGGGGGCTAGCGGAGGATACGCAGTGTTTT. Translating it yields CASRVDGGLAEDTQCF. Combining the CDR3 with reference TRBV5-6 and TRBJ2-3 gives the whole variable domain DAGVTQSPTHLIKTRGQQVTLRCSPKSGHDTVSWYQQALGQGPQFIFQYYEEEERQRGNFPDRFSGHQFPNYSSELNVNALLLGDSALYLCASRVDGGLAEDTQCFGPGTRLTVL.

This clonotype was recorded at least ten times. V gene TRBV5-1 combines with J gene TRBJ2-7, with a possible D match to TRBD2 (6 bases). CDR1 and CDR2 (germline): SGHRS, YFSETQ. V was shortened by 5 bases and J by 2 bases, with 11 bases between the two germline ends. CDR3 size: 13 residues. The CDR3 DNA follows: TGCGCCAGCAGTACCGCGGGAACCTACGAGCAGTACTTC. Protein product: CASSTAGTYEQYF.

The sample holds many counts of this clonotype. The genes are TRBV9 and TRBJ1-2, with D perhaps matching TRBD1 (5 bases). V was cut by 0 bases and J by 3 bases, with 9 bases left in between. Germline V lookup: CDR1 SGDLS, CDR2 YYNGEE. The length of the CDR3 is 14 residues. The CDR3 DNA follows: TGTGCCAGCAGCGTAGCCGGGGCTCACTATGGCTACACCTTC. It translates to CASSVAGAHYGYTF.

This clonotype came up many times. The rearrangement links TRBV5-6 to TRBJ2-7, with TRBD1 matching 8 bases. Germline V gives CDR1 SGHDT, CDR2 YYEEEE. The CDR3 has 16 residues. The J segment lost 4 bases and the V segment lost 3 bases, leaving 12 bases of the junction unmatched. Written as DNA, the CDR3 is TGTGCCAGCAGCTGGACGGACAGGGATCCATGGTACGAGCAGTACTTC. As protein: CASSWTDRDPWYEQYF.

The chain is built from TRBV4-3 and TRBJ2-2; 7 bases are a match to TRBD2. Per the germline V gene, CDR1 is LGHNA and CDR2 is YSLEER. The CDR3 extends over 17 amino acids. The trim removed 0 bases at V and 2 bases at J, leaving 6 bases unmatched. CDR3 protein: CASSQDRLAFNTGELFF. The CDR3 DNA sequence: TGCGCCAGCAGCCAAGATAGACTAGCTTTCAACACCGGGGAGCTGTTTTTT.

This clonotype was detected a few times. The chain joins TRBV28 to TRBJ2-7, with 10 positions matching TRBD2. The CDR3 runs to 13 residues. J lost 3 bases, V lost 6 bases, and 2 bases had no gene match. Germline CDR1 and CDR2: MDHEN and SYDVKM. The CDR3 protein is CASRSSGGYEQYF. The CDR3 DNA reads TGTGCCAGCAGGTCTAGCGGGGGCTACGAGCAGTACTTC.

The sample holds many counts of this clonotype. The chain employs TRBV9 and TRBJ2-3, with D unresolved. CDR3 length equals 14 residues. The V end lost 1 base, the J end lost 0 bases, and 6 bases lay between the germline ends. Germline V gene sequence: CDR1 SGDLS, CDR2 YYNGEE. CDR3 coding DNA: TGTGCCAGCAGCGTATTGTCCAGCACAGATACGCAGTATTTT. Translation: CASSVLSSTDTQYF.

This clonotype has a count of ten or more. V is TRBV5-1 and J is TRBJ2-3; D call uncertain. The V end was cut by 3 bases, the J end by 0 bases, with 11 bases between. CDR3 size: 15 residues. Germline loops: CDR1 SGHRS, CDR2 YFSETQ. Written as DNA, the CDR3 is TGCGCCAGCAGCTCCTACAGAGTTAGCACAGATACGCAGTATTTT. Residues: CASSSYRVSTDTQYF.

This clonotype came up many times. The chain combines TRBV7-9 with TRBJ2-3; possible D gene TRBD2, 7 bases. The CDR3 totals 16 residues. Looked up from germline, CDR1 is SEHNR and CDR2 is FQNEAQ (reference sequence). Trimming cost V 0 bases and J 7 bases, with 17 bases left between them. This chain's CDR3 is CASSLALEGGLNTQYF. As DNA, the CDR3 is TGTGCCAGCAGCTTAGCGTTGGAGGGGGGGCTAAATACGCAGTATTTT.

There are many counts of this clonotype. Sequence at one end of the junction differs from germline and may be a read error. V gene TRBV12-3 or TRBV12-4 combines with J gene TRBJ1-1; 7 bases agree with TRBD1. There are 14 residues in the CDR3. The CDR3: CASSLGTVNTEAFF. The CDR3, as DNA: TGCGCCAGCAGCTTGGGGACAGTTAACACTGAAGCTTTCTTT.

This clonotype was recorded many times. J is TRBJ2-3 and V is TRBV2; 9 positions agree with TRBD2. Germline V gives CDR1 SNHLY, CDR2 FYNNEI. V gave up 8 bases and J gave up 2 bases; unmatched junction bases: 14. The CDR3 consists of 17 residues. The CDR3 here is CASFDSPLAGNTDTQYF. CDR3 DNA: TGTGCCAGCTTCGATTCCCCTCTAGCGGGGAACACAGATACGCAGTATTTT. Variable domain in full (rest from reference TRBV2 and TRBJ2-3): EPEVTQTPSHQVTQMGQEVILRCVPISNHLYFYWYRQILGQKVEFLVSFYNNEISEKSEIFDDQFSVERPDGSNFTLKIRSTKLEDSAMYFCASFDSPLAGNTDTQYFGPGTRLTVL.

Of note for this clonotype: Possible read error: a much larger clone is one base away. V and J are TRBV7-9 and TRBJ2-4; TRBD1 is a possible D gene (5 bases). The CDR3 sequence is 17 residues long. Per germline, CDR1 SEHNR and CDR2 FQNEAQ (reference sequence). CDR3 region: CVSSKIQTVLEDNIQYF. The CDR3 DNA follows: TGTGTCAGCAGCAAAATCCAGACAGTCCTTGAGGACAACATTCAGTACTTC. The whole variable domain, filled in from reference TRBV7-9 and TRBJ2-4, reads DTGVSQNPRHKITKRGQNVTFRCDPISEHNRLYWYRQTLGQGPEFLTYFQNEAQLEKSRLLSDRFSAERPKGSFSTLEIQRTEQGDSAMYLCVSSKIQTVLEDNIQYFGAGTRLSVL.

There are many counts of this clonotype. V gene TRBV2 combines with J gene TRBJ1-6, with D unclear. V lost 4 bases, J lost 7 bases, and 5 bases lay in between. Germline V gene lookup returns CDR1 SNHLY and CDR2 FYNNEI. The CDR3 totals 12 residues. CDR3 region: CASSGRNSPLHF. CDR3 coding DNA: TGTGCCAGCAGTGGCCGAAATTCACCCCTCCACTTT.

The J gene is TRBJ2-7, the V gene TRBV13; D tentatively fits TRBD1 or TRBD2 (6 bases each). The V end lost 6 bases, the J end lost 2 bases, and 17 bases lay between the germline ends. Germline values: CDR1 PRHDT, CDR2 FYEKMQ (reference sequence). The CDR3 extends over 15 amino acids. The CDR3: CASSLRRDNAYEQYF. DNA of the CDR3: TGTGCCAGCAGTCTCCGGCGGGACAACGCCTACGAGCAGTACTTC.

This clonotype was found many times. The chain links TRBV7-6 to TRBJ1-5, with 9 bases identical to TRBD1. CDR1 and CDR2 (germline): SGHVS, FNYEAQ. This CDR3 has 14 residues. After removal of 4 bases from V and 6 bases from J, the junction contained 4 bases not matched to a gene. The CDR3 reads CASSYGTGSQPQHF. DNA for the CDR3: TGTGCCAGCAGCTACGGGACAGGGAGTCAGCCCCAGCATTTT.

As regards this clonotype: Germline and junction disagree at one end, which may indicate a read error. The V gene is TRBV29-1, the J gene TRBJ1-1; tentatively, D is TRBD1 (5 bases). The CDR3 runs to 13 residues. CDR1 and CDR2 (germline): SQVTM, ANQGSEA. CDR3 region: CSSTELVNAEAFF. CDR3 nucleotide sequence: TGCAGCTCGACAGAGCTAGTGAACGCTGAAGCTTTCTTT.